The rows below give T cell receptor beta chains drawn from one sample of a study of vaccination effects on CD4 cells after COVID-19. Their antigens remain unidentified. Sequenced by immunoSEQ multiplex PCR; TCRdb stores in-frame clones only, minus some. The table has tens of thousands of clones, 75% to 85% seen once; the top ten hold 1.2%. Sequencing was performed on CD4+ T cells from PBMCs cultured with HCoV-229E spike peptides, taken after COVID-19 vaccination. These TCRs come from a human donor who received a COVID-19 vaccine. Each CDR3 is given with its conserved first and last residue. The order of the fields is clone size, D gene, J gene, V gene, CDR3 protein, CDR3 DNA. A D gene is named only where the DNA matches it firmly. Size tells how often a clone was seen (once, few, many) or the class of an expanded clone, and some rows leave it out.

>-|-|TRBJ1-4|TRBV4-2
CASSQGGPGEKLFF
TGTGCCAGCAGCCAAGGCGGCCCTGGTGAAAAACTGTTTTTT
>-|TRBD2|TRBJ2-3|TRBV7-2
CASSSTSGGAKVTQYF
TGTGCCAGCAGCTCGACTAGCGGGGGGGCGAAGGTTACGCAGTATTTT
>once|-|TRBJ2-1|TRBV7-2
CASSLAGSSYNEQFF
TGTGCCAGCAGCTTAGCGGGGTCCTCCTACAATGAGCAGTTCTTC
>-|TRBD2|TRBJ2-3|TRBV6-2/TRBV6-3
CASSTSGLAAVGDTQYF
TGTGCCAGCAGTACCTCGGGGCTAGCGGCCGTCGGGGATACGCAGTATTTT
>few|-|TRBJ1-6|TRBV10-1
CASSDRDSPLHF
TGCGCCAGCAGTGATCGGGATTCACCCCTCCACTTT
>-|-|TRBJ1-6|TRBV6-1
CASSEVVRSSPLHF
TGTGCCAGCAGTGAAGTGGTTAGGAGTTCACCCCTCCACTTT
>-|-|TRBJ1-5|TRBV30
CAWSFNSNQPQHF
TGTGCCTGGAGTTTCAATAGCAATCAGCCCCAGCATTTT
>-|TRBD1|TRBJ1-5|TRBV4-1
CASSQEYHPTGGNQPQHF
TGCGCCAGCAGCCAAGAATACCACCCGACAGGGGGCAATCAGCCCCAGCATTTT
>-|-|TRBJ2-5|TRBV19
CASSTRETQYF
TGTGCCAGTAGTACTAGAGAGACCCAGTACTTC
>-|-|TRBJ1-3|TRBV18
CASSQMGDAGNTIYF
TGTGCCAGCTCCCAAATGGGGGACGCTGGAAACACCATATATTTT
>few|-|TRBJ1-6|TRBV25-1
CASSLCRREVDISPLHF
TGTGCCAGCAGTCTATGCAGGAGGGAGGTTGACATTTCACCCCTCCACTTT
>-|TRBD1|TRBJ2-6|TRBV10-3
CAISEGPGTGVSGANVLTF
TGTGCCATCAGTGAGGGACCCGGGACAGGAGTCTCTGGGGCCAACGTCCTGACTTTC
>once|TRBD1|TRBJ1-2|TRBV7-8
CASSPQGQGGTF
TGTGCCAGCAGCCCCCAGGGACAGGGCGGCACCTTC
>-|-|TRBJ2-3|TRBV7-2
CASSSDSGADTQYF
TGTGCCAGCAGCTCAGACTCAGGTGCAGATACGCAGTATTTT
>-|-|TRBJ1-6|TRBV4-3
CASSHYRVDNSPLHF
TGCGCCAGCAGCCATTACAGGGTCGATAATTCACCCCTCCACTTT
>-|-|TRBJ2-4|TRBV4-3
CASSPRIQGEAKNIQYF
TGCGCCAGCAGCCCGAGGATCCAGGGAGAAGCCAAAAACATTCAGTACTTC
>few|-|TRBJ1-1|TRBV2
CASRGGQLNTEAFF
TGTGCCAGCAGGGGGGGACAATTGAACACTGAAGCTTTCTTT
>once|TRBD1|TRBJ1-6|TRBV18
CASSPDIGQGKDSPLHF
TGTGCCAGCTCACCAGACATTGGACAGGGGAAGGATTCACCCCTCCACTTT
>-|-|TRBJ1-2|TRBV21-1
CASSPRGGDHYGYTF
TGTGCCAGCAGCCCAAGGGGGGGGGACCACTATGGCTACACCTTC
>-|TRBD1|TRBJ1-2|TRBV7-2
CASSLVGGQGSGYTF
TGTGCCAGCAGCTTAGTCGGGGGACAGGGAAGCGGCTACACCTTC
>few|-|TRBJ1-5|TRBV7-2
CASSDASVKPQHF
TGTGCCAGCAGCGACGCTTCCGTTAAGCCCCAGCATTTT
>-|-|TRBJ1-4|TRBV18
CASSRTDVQAEKLFF
TGTGCCAGCTCACGGACAGACGTCCAAGCTGAAAAACTGTTTTTT
>-|-|TRBJ1-1|TRBV7-6
CASSLDTTANTEAFF
TGTGCCAGCAGCTTAGACACAACAGCGAACACTGAAGCTTTCTTT
>-|-|TRBJ1-5|TRBV19
CASRQASGQPQHF
TGTGCCAGTCGCCAGGCGTCCGGACAGCCCCAGCATTTT